This TCR beta chain is drawn from a study of blood T cell repertoires in COVID-19. Study background: Samples representing acute and convalescent COVID-19 were sourced from the United States, Italy and Spain. T cells, B-cell-depleted T cells, or PBMCs supplied cDNA or gDNA.

Source study methods: Estimation of nucleated cell counts relied on the amplification of reference gene primers. Method: immunoSEQ multiplex PCR; TCRdb's copy keeps in-frame clones and lacks some. That table gives V, J and clone size, and the DNA gave D and trimming. The sample shows a few hundred thousand clones, about four fifths of them seen only once. The trim removed 6 bases at V and 2 bases at J, leaving 3 bases unmatched. Germline CDR1 ENHRY, CDR2 SYGVKD. This CDR3 has 13 amino acids. The sample was peripheral blood. This sequence joins TRBV10-3 and TRBJ2-5, with TRBD1 matching over 7 bases. This TCR was sampled from a middle-aged woman who had recovered from COVID-19. This chain's CDR3 is CAISRDSQETQYF. The DNA for the CDR3 is TGTGCCATCAGCCGGGACAGTCAAGAGACCCAGTACTTC.